This T cell receptor (beta chain) originates from a study of CD8+ T cells in alopecia areata. Study background: Tofacitinib continued for 6 to 18 months and was then withheld for 6 months.

Per germline, CDR1 MNHNS and CDR2 SASEGT. V was pared by 1 base and J by 7 bases, with 9 bases of the junction left unmatched. CDR3 length: 16 residues. Treatment indicated: oral pan-JAK inhibitor, 5-10 mg twice daily. Sampling of alopecia areata patients yielded lesional scalp punch biopsies as well as peripheral blood. cDNA reverse transcribed from extracted RNA served as the sequencing template. Sequenced by immunoSEQ multiplex PCR; TCRdb stores in-frame clones only, minus some. The sample holds a few hundred thousand clones; 43% are singletons and the top ten take 2.6%. This receptor was identified in a human donor with alopecia areata. This sequence joins TRBV6-1 and TRBJ1-5; 8 nucleotides agree with TRBD1. Sequenced here: CD4+ T cells sorted from blood, sampled between weeks 36 and 40, from a patient treated with tofacitinib. The CDR3, as DNA: TGTGCCAGCAGTGAAGAGCAGGGGGCGCGATGGCAGCCCCAGCATTTT. Translated: CASSEEQGARWQPQHF.